The T cell receptor beta chain described here comes from a study of CD8 T cells in Susac syndrome (dated by TCRdb to the late 2010s). For the study in its entirety: The study used repertoire sequencing to test whether antigen drove CD8+ T cell activation and differentiation in Susac syndrome. Results the study describes overall, beyond this receptor: The study acknowledged that relatively few individuals were included in the TCR sequencing and HLA analysis.

Of note for this clonotype: This clone's antigen is unknown. Base qualities were left out, and no much larger clone turns up one base away.

RNA was extracted using the RNeasy kit, and roughly 0.45 to 1 ug of the RNA was reverse transcribed with random hexamers. TCR beta CDR3 regions were amplified with the immunoSEQ multiplex PCR assay covering 54 Vbeta and 13 Jbeta segments. To correct PCR amplification bias, a synthetic template baseline was used for both primer optimization and computational correction. The original pipeline was this. Reads were annotated to V, D and J genes per IMGT and analyzed with immunoSEQ Analyzer, keeping only productive sequences. To calculate clonality, Shannon entropy was normalized by log2 of the number of productive unique sequences and then subtracted from one. For each patient and control, public and private clones were evaluated within the 100 most prevalent clones. Susac-specific clones were defined as absent from healthy and MS cohorts, roughly 1,100 published viral clones and other ImmuneACCESS disease sequences. In-frame beta chains were kept once TCRdb had trimmed the public reads at Q25 with fastp and called clones with MiXCR. Each CDR3 protein gets just one entry, which takes the most common genes and DNA from the rows behind it. The V and J calls reflect TCRdb's pipeline rather than the authors' work. The sample table contains over 100,000 distinct CDR3 sequences; only one count was recorded for less than 97% of them. Clones ranked in the top ten supply 0.075% to 0.1% of the sample.

High-throughput TCR beta sequencing profiled peripheral blood CD8+ and CD4+ T cells from healthy donors, Susac syndrome patients and multiple sclerosis patients. The healthy donors served as controls matched for age and sex. CD8+ TEMRA cells were enriched by FACS, while bulk CD8+ and CD4+ T cells were purified by magnetic negative isolation. Blood was drawn into EDTA tubes, processed within 24 hours, and PBMCs were isolated by density gradient centrifugation. PBMCs intended for TCR sequencing were cryopreserved in liquid nitrogen and were subsequently thawed in a 37 degrees C water bath. A purity of at least 90% was achieved for sorted or isolated CD4+, CD8+ and CD8+ TEMRA cells. The CDR3 covers 15 residues, taking in both the cysteine and the phenylalanine. Only CDR3 DNA is held: 45 bases, read in frame from base 1. For this chain, trimming is 3 bases at the V end and 10 bases at the J end, and the number of junction bases without a gene match is 15. CDR1 SQVTM and CDR2 ANQGSEA were looked up in the germline V gene.

The sequenced material came from CD4+ T cells from PBMCs. The chain employs TRBV29-1 and TRBJ2-3; TRBD1 matches 8 bases in the middle. This receptor was obtained from a human donor in good health. The CDR3 reads as follows: CSVDGQGPGEGPQYF. The sequenced DNA is TGCAGCGTTGACGGACAGGGCCCCGGTGAGGGGCCGCAGTATTTT.